The 22 T cell receptor beta chains below were found in one sample sequenced in a study of T-cell reconstitution after alpha-beta-depleted transplantation in children. The library targeted TCRbeta and was prepared with unique molecular identifiers. TCRdb reprocessed the PCR reads via MiXCR and lists one record per CDR3 protein. The table has approximately 390,000 distinct CDR3 sequences, 11% seen once. The sample in question was PBMCs from the stem cell graft donor, obtained from the stem cell graft. All receptors derive from a human donor who donated a stem cell graft to a child with acute myeloid leukemia.

This sequence joins TRBV29-1 and TRBJ2-5, with D perhaps matching TRBD1 (5 bases). The CDR3 is 12 amino acids. V was trimmed by 7 bases and J by 4 bases, leaving 13 bases between them. Per the germline V gene, CDR1 is SQVTM and CDR2 is ANQGSEA. The chain's CDR3 is CSGGGARETQYF. CDR3 sequence (DNA): TGCAGCGGGGGTGGGGCCCGAGAGACCCAGTACTTC.

This clonotype has a handful of counts. The chain combines TRBV12-3 or TRBV12-4 with TRBJ1-5; maybe TRBD1 (5 bases). Trimming stripped 3 bases from V and 9 bases from J, with 18 bases between. CDR3 length equals 15 residues. The CDR3 region is CASSFGQGFARPQHF. The CDR3 DNA follows: TGTGCCAGCAGTTTCGGGCAGGGCTTCGCTCGGCCCCAGCATTTT.

The chain joins TRBV20-1 to TRBJ2-5, with unresolved D. From germline, CDR1 is DFQATT and CDR2 SNEGSKA (reference sequence). Trimming removed 4 bases at V and 1 base at J, with 4 bases between. The CDR3 totals 11 residues. CDR3 nucleotide sequence: TGCAGTGCTACTGGCCAAGAGACCCAGTACTTC. Protein sequence: CSATGQETQYF.

The chain recombines TRBV5-1 with TRBJ1-4; 7 nucleotides line up with TRBD1. CDR1 is SGHRS, CDR2 YFSETQ, per germline. Germline trimming cut 4 bases from V and 8 bases from J; bases unmatched to any gene: 14. The CDR3 runs to 16 residues. The CDR3 is CASSRELRQGREKLFF. The CDR3 region has the DNA TGCGCCAGCAGCCGGGAATTACGACAGGGCCGGGAAAAACTGTTTTTT.

V and J are TRBV4-1 and TRBJ2-1; 12 nucleotides match TRBD2. CDR1 is MGHRA and CDR2 is YSYEKL in the germline V gene. The J segment lost 7 bases and the V segment lost 3 bases, leaving 7 bases of the junction unmatched. The CDR3 totals 16 residues. The CDR3 DNA reads as TGCGCCAGCAGCCAGGCTACTAGCGGGAGGTTAAATGAGCAGTTCTTC. It codes for CASSQATSGRLNEQFF.

The chain's CDR3 is CSARPLASYNEQFF. The CDR3 nucleotides are TGCAGTGCTAGACCCCTTGCTTCCTACAATGAGCAGTTCTTC. The chain is built from TRBV20-1 and TRBJ2-1; no firm D call. The CDR3 consists of 14 residues. Germline V CDR1 and CDR2: DFQATT, SNEGSKA (reference sequence). V lost 2 bases, J lost 1 base, and 9 bases lay in between.

This clonotype was counted a few times. The rearrangement links TRBV12-3 or TRBV12-4 to TRBJ2-5; 10 nucleotides line up with TRBD2. V lost 7 bases and J lost 1; bases outside the gene matches: 18. The CDR3 is 19 amino acids. Here the CDR3 reads CASNMAASGGRRAQETQYF. The CDR3 region has the DNA TGTGCCAGCAACATGGCGGCTAGCGGGGGACGGAGGGCCCAAGAGACCCAGTACTTC.

To note about this clonotype: Sequence at one end of the junction differs from germline and may be a read error. This chain joins TRBV4-2 and TRBJ1-1; TRBD1 aligns across 10 bases. The CDR3 is 15 amino acids. CDR1 LGHNA and CDR2 YNFKEQ come from the germline V gene. The CDR3 DNA follows: TGTGCCTGGAACCAACCGGGACAGGGGAACACTGAATCTTTCTTT. Translating it yields CAWNQPGQGNTESFF.

In its sample, this clonotype was seen many times. V gene TRBV20-1 combines with J gene TRBJ1-1; 7 nucleotides match TRBD1. From germline, CDR1 is DFQATT and CDR2 SNEGSKA (reference sequence). After removal of 3 bases from V and 11 bases from J, the junction contained 12 bases not matched to a gene. CDR3 length equals 13 residues. The CDR3: CSARGLDRPVAFF. CDR3 nucleotides: TGCAGTGCTAGGGGCCTGGACAGGCCAGTGGCTTTCTTT.

The sample holds many counts of this clonotype. The V gene is TRBV29-1, the J gene TRBJ2-1, with D unclear. The CDR3 is made up of 12 amino acids. The V and J ends lost 5 bases and 1 base respectively, with 6 bases between them. Germline V gene data show CDR1 as SQVTM and CDR2 as ANQGSEA. This CDR3 reads CSVYRSYNEQFF. Here the CDR3 DNA reads TGCAGCGTTTACAGATCCTACAATGAGCAGTTCTTC.

This clonotype came up a few times. This sequence joins TRBV29-1 and TRBJ2-5, with D possibly TRBD2 on 5 matching bases. This CDR3 is 13 amino acids long. Germline CDR1 SQVTM, CDR2 ANQGSEA. The ends were cut back, 4 bases at V and 2 bases at J, with 11 bases in the middle. CDR3 bases: TGCAGCGTTGGGGCTAGACTACAAGAGACCCAGTACTTC. Protein product: CSVGARLQETQYF.

This chain connects TRBV21-1 to TRBJ1-6; TRBD1 is taken as the D call from the table, unchecked against the DNA. TRBV21-1 is listed as a pseudogene. This CDR3 is 21 amino acids long. The CDR3 DNA is TGTGCCAGCAGAGAAATTAGAGGACGGACAGGTCCAAGCTCCTATAATTCACCCCTCCACTTT. This sequence encodes CASREIRGRTGPSSYNSPLHF.

The gene calls are TRBV29-1 and TRBJ2-4; D is unclear. V shed 1 base and J shed 0 bases, with 7 bases lying between them. The CDR3 is made up of 14 amino acids. Germline V CDR1 and CDR2: SQVTM, ANQGSEA. CDR3 loop: CSVEGGEAKNIQYF. CDR3 DNA sequence: TGCAGCGTTGAAGGTGGGGAAGCCAAAAACATTCAGTACTTC.

The V gene is TRBV24-1, the J gene TRBJ2-7; weak D call: TRBD1 (6 bases). Germline-derived CDR1 and CDR2 are KGHDR and SFDVKD. This CDR3 has 15 residues. Trimming took off 7 bases at V and 2 bases at J, with 17 bases between the two ends. CDR3 sequence reads: CATSPGHWIAYEQYF. The CDR3 DNA sequence: TGTGCCACCAGCCCGGGACACTGGATCGCCTACGAGCAGTACTTC.

This clonotype occurred a few times. The V gene is TRBV7-8, the J gene TRBJ1-1; tentatively, D is TRBD1 (6 bases). Germline CDR1 and CDR2: SGHVS and FQNEAQ. The V and J ends lost 1 base and 4 bases respectively, with 19 bases between them. The length of the CDR3 is 17 residues. CDR3 amino acids: CASSLGGGSGAVTEAFF. The CDR3 DNA sequence: TGTGCCAGCAGCTTAGGGGGGGGTTCGGGGGCCGTCACTGAAGCTTTCTTT.

The V gene is TRBV2, the J gene TRBJ1-1, with 9 bases that match TRBD1. V was clipped by 7 bases and J by 1 base; unmatched bases: 16. CDR1 is SNHLY and CDR2 is FYNNEI in the germline V gene. The CDR3 length is 18 residues. The CDR3 is CASIPFFKTGGENTEAFF. The CDR3 nucleotides read TGTGCCAGCATCCCGTTTTTCAAAACAGGGGGCGAGAACACTGAAGCTTTCTTT. Full variable domain (remainder filled in from reference TRBV2 and TRBJ1-1): EPEVTQTPSHQVTQMGQEVILRCVPISNHLYFYWYRQILGQKVEFLVSFYNNEISEKSEIFDDQFSVERPDGSNFTLKIRSTKLEDSAMYFCASIPFFKTGGENTEAFFGQGTRLTVV.

In its sample, this clonotype was seen a few times. The chain's CDR3 is CASSLTVATNEKLFF. The CDR3 DNA reads TGCGCCAGCAGCCTAACAGTCGCAACTAATGAAAAACTGTTTTTT. The chain couples TRBV4-3 to TRBJ1-4; unclear D gene. This CDR3 has 15 amino acids. Germline loops: CDR1 LGHNA, CDR2 YSLEER. With 4 bases removed from V and 0 bases from J, the gap between germline ends came to 9 bases.

This clonotype has a handful of counts. V usage is TRBV7-9 and J usage is TRBJ2-1; weak D call: TRBD2 (6 bases). Between the trimmed V and J ends, which lost 5 bases and 3 bases, there was a span of 14 bases. Germline V gene data show CDR1 as SEHNR and CDR2 as FQNEAQ (reference sequence). The CDR3 has 15 residues. The CDR3: CASSPRLENYNEQFF. The CDR3 nucleotides read TGTGCCAGCAGCCCACGACTAGAGAACTACAATGAGCAGTTCTTC.

This clonotype was seen ten or more times. V is TRBV6-1 and J is TRBJ1-5, with D hard to call. The CDR3 has 14 residues. Trimming took 6 bases from V and 2 from J, leaving 11 bases between them. Germline lookup yields CDR1 MNHNS and CDR2 SASEGT. Written as DNA, the CDR3 is TGTGCCAGCAGCGACGGGAACGGCAATCAGCCCCAGCATTTT. This sequence encodes CASSDGNGNQPQHF.

The V and J genes are TRBV27 and TRBJ2-5, with D perhaps TRBD2 (7 bases). CDR1 and CDR2 (germline): MNHEY, SMNVEV (reference sequence). This CDR3 has 13 amino acids. Trimming stripped 6 bases from V and 7 bases from J, with 15 bases between. CDR3 bases: TGTGCCAGCAGCTGGGGGGGGGCGCGGACCCAGTACTTC. Its protein is CASSWGGARTQYF.

Many counts were recorded for this clonotype. The chain is built from TRBV29-1 and TRBJ2-3; D is ambiguous. The V end lost 6 bases, the J end lost 6 bases, and 13 bases lay between the germline ends. The CDR3 has 12 residues. Germline V gene data show CDR1 as SQVTM and CDR2 as ANQGSEA. The CDR3 is CSVRRPGDTQYF. The CDR3, as DNA: TGCAGCGTAAGGCGGCCTGGGGATACGCAGTATTTT.

The chain uses TRBV20-1 and TRBJ1-2; D unresolved. Germline CDR1 and CDR2: DFQATT and SNEGSKA (reference sequence). V gave up 1 base and J gave up 1 base, with 10 bases separating them. The CDR3 contains 14 residues. This CDR3 is CSARGHLINYGYTF. DNA for the CDR3: TGCAGTGCTAGAGGACACCTAATTAACTATGGCTACACCTTC.